The 21 T cell receptor beta chains below were found in one sample sequenced in a study of T cell clones after liver transplantation. Sequencing was performed with immunoSEQ multiplex PCR; in TCRdb, only in-frame clones are kept and a portion is missing. Among 75,000 to 85,000 clones, less than 90% were seen once, and the ten largest hold roughly 3%. The sequencing used CD4+ T cells from blood, collected at the 22-month timepoint. All receptors derive from a human patient who received a liver transplant. Some T cells may be supplied by the graft donor.

The chain couples TRBV7-7 to TRBJ1-1; D is possibly TRBD1 (5 bases). Germline values: CDR1 SSHAT, CDR2 FNYEAQ (reference sequence). The V gene lost 5 bases and the J gene lost 4 bases, with 17 bases spanning the gap. The length of the CDR3 is 15 residues. The CDR3: CASSPWDGGSTEAFF. The CDR3 DNA reads as TGTGCCAGCAGCCCTTGGGACGGGGGAAGCACTGAAGCTTTCTTT.

The rearrangement links TRBV4-1 to TRBJ1-5; D remains unclear. This CDR3 contains 16 residues. Deletions cut 0 bases from V and 11 bases from J, with 20 bases between. Germline V gives CDR1 MGHRA, CDR2 YSYEKL. DNA for the CDR3: TGCGCCAGCAGCCAAGACCATGCTCCCGGACCCTCTTCCCAGCATTTT. Residues: CASSQDHAPGPSSQHF.

Only a few counts were recorded for this clone. The chain couples TRBV25-1 to TRBJ2-5; 9 bases align to TRBD2. The CDR3 spans 16 residues. The V gene's germline CDR1 is MGHDK and CDR2 SYGVNS. V dropped 2 bases and J dropped 4; count of bases not matched to a gene: 8. CDR3 sequence: CASSEGSGGMVETQYF. The CDR3 DNA sequence: TGTGCCAGCAGTGAAGGGAGCGGGGGGATGGTAGAGACCCAGTACTTC. Full variable domain (remainder filled in from reference TRBV25-1 and TRBJ2-5): EADIYQTPRYLVIGTGKKITLECSQTMGHDKMYWYQQDPGMELHLIHYSYGVNSTEKGDLSSESTVSRIRTEHFPLTLESARPSHTSQYLCASSEGSGGMVETQYFGPGTRLLVL.

This chain uses TRBV19 with TRBJ2-1; 11 bases align to TRBD2. Germline V gene lookup returns CDR1 LNHDA and CDR2 SQIVND (reference sequence). The CDR3 sequence is 14 residues long. Germline trimming cut 9 bases from V and 4 bases from J; bases unmatched to any gene: 5. CDR3 nucleotides: TGTGCCAGCCGACTAGCGGGATTTTACAATGAGCAGTTCTTC. It codes for CASRLAGFYNEQFF.

The chain links TRBV7-6 to TRBJ2-2; perhaps D is TRBD1 or TRBD2 (6 bases each). Trimming pared 5 bases from V and 2 bases from J, leaving 12 bases between. Germline CDR1 and CDR2: SGHVS and FNYEAQ. The CDR3 is 15 residues long. The CDR3 protein is CASSRLGGNTGELFF. The CDR3 DNA is TGTGCCAGCAGCCGTTTGGGGGGCAACACCGGGGAGCTGTTTTTT.

The V gene is TRBV19, the J gene TRBJ2-5, with D possibly being TRBD1 or TRBD2 (6 bases each). Germline V gene sequence: CDR1 LNHDA, CDR2 SQIVND (reference sequence). The CDR3 length is 16 residues. V was clipped by 11 bases and J by 5 bases, with 27 bases between them. The CDR3 DNA is TGTGCCCCTAGGGGGGCCCTCTCCCAAGTGGGGGAGACCCAGTACTTC. This sequence encodes CAPRGALSQVGETQYF.

The chain has TRBV2 and TRBJ1-5; tentatively, D is TRBD1 (6 bases). The CDR3 sequence is 15 residues long. The ends were cut back, 2 bases at V and 0 bases at J, with 8 bases in the middle. CDR1 and CDR2 (germline): SNHLY, FYNNEI. The CDR3 bases are TGTGCCAGCAGTGAAACAGGGTATAGCAATCAGCCCCAGCATTTT. Its translation: CASSETGYSNQPQHF.

This sequence joins TRBV28 and TRBJ2-7, with 8 bases identical to TRBD2. The CDR3 sequence is 13 residues long. J was trimmed by 0 bases and V by 6 bases; bases with no gene match: 1. Looked up from germline, CDR1 is MDHEN and CDR2 is SYDVKM. CDR3 nucleotide sequence: TGTGCCAGCAGGACTAGCGACTCCTACGAGCAGTACTTC. This translates into CASRTSDSYEQYF.

The chain links TRBV5-4 to TRBJ1-3; D remains unclear. Germline-derived CDR1 and CDR2 are SGHNT and YYREEE (reference sequence). The CDR3 is 14 residues long. Trimming stripped 2 bases from V and 3 bases from J, with 9 bases between. For the CDR3, the DNA is TGTGCCAGCAGCTTCCCGTCTGGTGGAAACACCATATATTTT. This encodes CASSFPSGGNTIYF.

A single count supports this clone. The gene calls are TRBV19 and TRBJ2-7; a possible D gene is TRBD2 (5 bases). This CDR3 has 15 residues. V was pared by 6 bases and J by 3 bases, with 18 bases between. Germline CDR1 is LNHDA and CDR2 is SQIVND (reference sequence). The CDR3 is CASRADRDSIYEQYF. CDR3 in DNA: TGTGCCAGTAGGGCCGACCGGGATTCAATCTACGAGCAGTACTTC. Filled out from reference TRBV19 and TRBJ2-7, the complete variable domain reads DGGITQSPKYLFRKEGQNVTLSCEQNLNHDAMYWYRQDPGQGLRLIYYSQIVNDFQKGDIAEGYSVSREKKESFPLTVTSAQKNPTAFYLCASRADRDSIYEQYFGPGTRLTVT.

This chain links TRBV27 with TRBJ2-6; D may match TRBD1 or TRBD2 (5 bases each). The CDR3 spans 20 residues. Trimming took 8 bases from V and 0 from J, leaving 26 bases between them. Germline V gene sequence: CDR1 MNHEY, CDR2 SMNVEV (reference sequence). The CDR3 DNA follows: TGTGCCAGCGAGTACTTCACGGGACCTACTTACCACTCTGGGGCCAACGTCCTGACTTTC. Its translation: CASEYFTGPTYHSGANVLTF. Full variable domain (missing parts from reference TRBV27 and TRBJ2-6): EAQVTQNPRYLITVTGKKLTVTCSQNMNHEYMSWYRQDPGLGLRQIYYSMNVEVTDKGDVPEGYKVSRKEKRNFPLILESPSPNQTSLYFCASEYFTGPTYHSGANVLTFGAGSRLTVL.

J is TRBJ2-4 and V is TRBV4-3, with 7 bases lining up with TRBD2. CDR3 size: 16 residues. CDR1 is LGHNA and CDR2 is YSLEER in the germline V gene. Losses at the gene ends were 8 bases for V and 0 bases for J; bases not matched to a gene: 10. The CDR3 loop is CASAGTTTLAKNIQYF. The CDR3 bases are TGCGCCAGCGCGGGGACTACCACATTAGCCAAAAACATTCAGTACTTC.

This clone was observed once. This rearrangement joins TRBV7-8 to TRBJ2-3; 9 positions match TRBD2. Germline V CDR1 and CDR2: SGHVS, FQNEAQ. The ends lost 0 bases at V and 0 bases at J; junction bases unmatched: 1. The CDR3 has 16 residues. CDR3 amino acids: CASSLALAGSTDTQYF. In nucleotides, the CDR3 is TGTGCCAGCAGCTTAGCCCTAGCGGGAAGCACAGATACGCAGTATTTT.

The chain couples TRBV28 to TRBJ2-5; TRBD2 matches at 7 bases. This CDR3 has 15 amino acids. J lost 3 bases, V lost 4 bases, and 8 bases had no gene match. Germline CDR1 and CDR2: MDHEN and SYDVKM. The CDR3 region is CASSSGGGGEETQYF. DNA of the CDR3: TGTGCCAGCAGTTCGGGGGGAGGTGGAGAAGAGACCCAGTACTTC.

The chain has TRBV14 and TRBJ1-2; the D is unclear. The length of the CDR3 is 16 residues. Looked up from germline, CDR1 is SGHDN and CDR2 is FVKESK. Trimming stripped 1 base from V and 1 base from J, with 13 bases between. The CDR3 DNA follows: TGTGCCAGCAGCCAAGGTTTGGGTGCCTTTAACTATGGCTACACCTTC. Translated: CASSQGLGAFNYGYTF.

The rearrangement links TRBV6-1 to TRBJ1-4, with unresolved D. CDR1 and CDR2 (germline): MNHNS, SASEGT. There are 15 residues in the CDR3. V lost 3 bases and J 7 bases, leaving 15 bases between the germline ends. The CDR3 loop reads CASSDYRVLGEKLFF. The CDR3, as DNA: TGTGCCAGCAGTGATTACCGTGTATTGGGTGAAAAACTGTTTTTT.

This clone was found once. The chain couples TRBV19 to TRBJ2-6; TRBD1 is a possible D gene (5 bases). V was shortened by 6 bases and J by 4 bases, with 7 bases between the two germline ends. This CDR3 contains 13 residues. From germline, CDR1 is LNHDA and CDR2 SQIVND (reference sequence). The CDR3 loop is CASRGPGANVLTF. The CDR3 DNA follows: TGTGCCAGTAGGGGGCCCGGGGCCAACGTCCTGACTTTC.

This rearrangement joins TRBV19 to TRBJ1-2; the match to TRBD1 covers 7 bases. V lost 9 bases, J lost 3 bases, and 10 bases stayed unmatched. Germline assignment: CDR1 LNHDA and CDR2 SQIVND (reference sequence). CDR3 length: 14 residues. Written as DNA, the CDR3 is TGTGCCAGCAGGACAGGCGCAGGATACTATGGCTACACCTTC. The encoded protein is CASRTGAGYYGYTF.

The chain carries TRBV19 and TRBJ2-1; 12 bases match TRBD2. The CDR3 contains 17 residues. The germline V gene has CDR1 LNHDA and CDR2 SQIVND (reference sequence). The V and J ends lost 7 bases and 1 base, in that order; junction bases with no gene match: 8. CDR3 in DNA: TGTGCCAGTACGCGACTAGCGGGAGTAGGATCCTACAATGAGCAGTTCTTC. Protein: CASTRLAGVGSYNEQFF.

J is TRBJ2-3 and V is TRBV5-8; D is undetermined. CDR3 length equals 14 residues. Germline CDR1 reads SGHTS; CDR2 reads YDEGEE. Between the trimmed V and J ends, which lost 0 bases and 1 base, there was a span of 6 bases. The CDR3 nucleotides are TGTGCCAGCAGCTTGGCCGAGGGCACAGATACGCAGTATTTT. Its translation is CASSLAEGTDTQYF.

The chain links TRBV7-2 to TRBJ2-1; 8 bases fit TRBD2. CDR1 and CDR2 from the germline V gene are SGHTA and FQGNSA. The CDR3 covers 15 residues. Unmatched junction bases numbered 9, after V lost 3 bases and J lost 8 bases. CDR3 DNA sequence: TGTGCCAGCAGCTTTAACGGGAGGGGAGTCGATGAGCAGTTCTTC. This gives the protein CASSFNGRGVDEQFF.